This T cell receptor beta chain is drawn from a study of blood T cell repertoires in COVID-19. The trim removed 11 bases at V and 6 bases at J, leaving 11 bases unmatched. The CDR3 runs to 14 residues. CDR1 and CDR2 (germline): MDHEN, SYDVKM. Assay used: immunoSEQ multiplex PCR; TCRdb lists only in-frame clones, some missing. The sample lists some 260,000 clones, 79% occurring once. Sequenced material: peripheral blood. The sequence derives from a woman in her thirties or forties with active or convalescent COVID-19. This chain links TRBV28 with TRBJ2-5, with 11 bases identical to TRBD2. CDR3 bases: TGTGCCGGGTCGGCTAGCGGGGGGAAGCAGACCCAGTACTTC. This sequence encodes CAGSASGGKQTQYF.